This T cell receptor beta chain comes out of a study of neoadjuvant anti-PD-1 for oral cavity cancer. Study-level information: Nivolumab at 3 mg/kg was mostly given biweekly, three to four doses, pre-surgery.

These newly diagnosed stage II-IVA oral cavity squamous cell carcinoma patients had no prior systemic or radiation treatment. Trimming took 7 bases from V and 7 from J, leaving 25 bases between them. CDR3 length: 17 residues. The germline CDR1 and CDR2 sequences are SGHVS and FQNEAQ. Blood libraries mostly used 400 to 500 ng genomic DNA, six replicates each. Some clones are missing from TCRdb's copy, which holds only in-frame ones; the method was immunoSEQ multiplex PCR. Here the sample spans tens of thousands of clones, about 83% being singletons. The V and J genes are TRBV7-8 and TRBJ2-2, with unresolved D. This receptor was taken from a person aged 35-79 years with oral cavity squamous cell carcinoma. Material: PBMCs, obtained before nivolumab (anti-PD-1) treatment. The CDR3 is CASIARRAAARGGELFF. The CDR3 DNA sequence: TGTGCCAGCATCGCACGTCGGGCAGCAGCTCGCGGCGGGGAGCTGTTTTTT.